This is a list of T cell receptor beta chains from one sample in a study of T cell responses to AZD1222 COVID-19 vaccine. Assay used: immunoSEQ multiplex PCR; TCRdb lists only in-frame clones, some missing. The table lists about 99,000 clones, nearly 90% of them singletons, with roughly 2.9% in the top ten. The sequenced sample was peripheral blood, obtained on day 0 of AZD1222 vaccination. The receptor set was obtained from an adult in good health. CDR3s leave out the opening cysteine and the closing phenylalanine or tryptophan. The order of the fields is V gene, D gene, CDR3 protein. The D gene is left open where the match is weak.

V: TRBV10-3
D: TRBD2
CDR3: AITNIAGEADYNEQF

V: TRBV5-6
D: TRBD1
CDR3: ASSFGTGGDEKLF

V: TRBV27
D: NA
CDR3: ASSLGVAEETQY

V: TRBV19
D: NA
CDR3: ASSGDSSSYNEQF

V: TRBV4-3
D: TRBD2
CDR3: ASSYSASGESYEQY

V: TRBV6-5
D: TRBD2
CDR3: ASRWTSGSSGEQF

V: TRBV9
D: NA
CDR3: ASSVLRDSPLH

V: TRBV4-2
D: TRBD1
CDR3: ASSQPGQGANEQF

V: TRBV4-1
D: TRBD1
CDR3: ASSSIMSGQGEDYGYT

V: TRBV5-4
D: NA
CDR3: ASSSPGRRSYEQY

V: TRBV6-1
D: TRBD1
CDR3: ASSETGYTEAF

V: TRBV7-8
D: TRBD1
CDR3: ASSYGTGRGETQY

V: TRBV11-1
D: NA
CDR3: ASSFEGNMETQY

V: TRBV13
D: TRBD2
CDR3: ASSFLAGGSYEQF

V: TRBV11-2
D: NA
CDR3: ASSLVSQSTDTQY

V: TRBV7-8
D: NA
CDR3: ASSLRTGTSSYEQY

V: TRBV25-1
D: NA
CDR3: ASSGYQSSYNEQF

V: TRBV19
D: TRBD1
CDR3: ASSTGGGQPQH

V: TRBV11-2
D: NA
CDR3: ASSSGRGGSPLH

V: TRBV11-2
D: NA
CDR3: ASSLPGVYSPLH

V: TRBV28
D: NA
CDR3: ASNSGPGRGYT

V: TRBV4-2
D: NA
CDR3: ASSQVVKGDGYT

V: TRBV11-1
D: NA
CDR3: ASSFLGEKSYEQY

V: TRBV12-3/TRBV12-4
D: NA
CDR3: ASRAAGLESYT

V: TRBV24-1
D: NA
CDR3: ATSGGTGNQPQH

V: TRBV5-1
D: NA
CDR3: ASSPSTHEQY

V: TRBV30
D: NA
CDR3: AWSGRGRAGELF

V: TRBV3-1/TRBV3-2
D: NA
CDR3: ASSRMEGSRSPEQF

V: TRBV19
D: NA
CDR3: ASSLRWDNQPQH

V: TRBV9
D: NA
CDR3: ASSASGRLEETQY

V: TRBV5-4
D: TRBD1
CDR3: ASSSTGGFNEKLF

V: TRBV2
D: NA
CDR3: ASSVARVTNEKLF

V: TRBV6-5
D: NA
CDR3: ASSYSQVYEQY

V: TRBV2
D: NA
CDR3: ASKGQIDQPQH

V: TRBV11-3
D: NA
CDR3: ASSSTDRRGNEQF

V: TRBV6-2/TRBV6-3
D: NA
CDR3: ASSQGVNTGELF

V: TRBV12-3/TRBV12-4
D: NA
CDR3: ASSFGSSEAF

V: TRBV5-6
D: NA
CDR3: ASSPPFGAQY

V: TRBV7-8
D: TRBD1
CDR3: ASSLSGQGRYGYT

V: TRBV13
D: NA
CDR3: ASSLTYNEQF

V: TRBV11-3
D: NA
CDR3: ASSLAWGTEAF

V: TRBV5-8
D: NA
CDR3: ASSLKGYGYT

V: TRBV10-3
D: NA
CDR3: AISPSGRKGNQPQH

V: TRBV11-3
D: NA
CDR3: ASSLDRSPLH

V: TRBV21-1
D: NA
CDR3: ATYLGLGVQPQH

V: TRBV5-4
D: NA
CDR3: ASSPSNTEAF

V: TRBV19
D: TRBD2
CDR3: ASRRAGKAGGWADTQY

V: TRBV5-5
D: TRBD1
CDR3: ASRTGVFGANVLT

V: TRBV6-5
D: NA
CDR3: ASSYSKAGGYT

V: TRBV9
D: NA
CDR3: ASSDRVIGYT

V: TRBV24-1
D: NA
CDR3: ATSALGGADQPQH

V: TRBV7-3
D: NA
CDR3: ASSPGGALGNTIY

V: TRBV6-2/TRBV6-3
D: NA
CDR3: ASSYIPTPSNQPQH

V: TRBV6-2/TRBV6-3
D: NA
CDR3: ASSYRPGGELSGANVLT

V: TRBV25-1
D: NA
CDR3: ASSEIAFTDTQY

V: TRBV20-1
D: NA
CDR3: SAVGETQY

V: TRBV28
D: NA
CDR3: ASSTTDTQY

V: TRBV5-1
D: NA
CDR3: ASSLGGGGTDTQY

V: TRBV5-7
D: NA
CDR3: ASSLLNLAPRNNEQF

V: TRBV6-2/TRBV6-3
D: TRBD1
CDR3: ASSRDRVSYGYT